What follows are 23 T cell receptor beta chains derived from one specimen sequenced in a study of cytomegalovirus exposure and HLA in healthy donors. The PCR was carried out with 60 Vbeta primers and 13 Jbeta primers. Profiled with immunoSEQ multiplex PCR; TCRdb holds only in-frame clones, not every one. Among about 120,000 clones listed, roughly four fifths were seen once. The material sequenced was PBMCs. The receptors were sampled from a woman aged 18-29 years in good health and CMV-seronegative.

The V call is TRBV4-2, the J call TRBJ2-1; 15 positions agree with TRBD2. The V gene end was trimmed by 2 bases and the J gene end by 9 bases; junction bases not matched to a gene: 17. The CDR3 sequence is 20 residues long. Germline V gene data show CDR1 as LGHNA and CDR2 as YNFKEQ. The chain's CDR3 is CASSQLLGLAGGHDGAEQFF. For the CDR3, the DNA is TGTGCCAGCAGCCAACTCCTGGGACTAGCGGGAGGCCACGACGGCGCTGAGCAGTTCTTC.

The table lists this clone with a count of one. This sequence joins TRBV6-1 and TRBJ1-5; a weak D match, TRBD1 (6 bases). CDR1 is MNHNS and CDR2 is SASEGT in the germline V gene. The CDR3 has 15 residues. V was clipped by 2 bases and J by 8 bases, with 16 bases between them. The CDR3 spells CASSEQNRAKEPQHF. The CDR3 nucleotides read TGTGCCAGCAGTGAACAGAACAGGGCGAAGGAGCCCCAGCATTTT.

The chain carries TRBV4-2 and TRBJ2-3; D possibly corresponds to TRBD2 (5 bases). V was shortened by 0 bases and J by 7 bases, with 11 bases between the two germline ends. Germline V gene sequence: CDR1 LGHNA, CDR2 YNFKEQ. The CDR3 consists of 14 residues. The CDR3 sequence: CASSQDRDLNTQYF. CDR3 DNA: TGTGCCAGCAGCCAAGATCGGGATCTCAATACGCAGTATTTT.

Notes on this clone: One junction end disagrees with the germline gene, perhaps due to a read error. V is TRBV5-1 and J is TRBJ2-6, with a tentative D call TRBD1 (5 bases). The CDR3 is 18 amino acids. Germline V lookup: CDR1 SGHRS, CDR2 YFSETQ. CDR3 loop: CASSLHLPRASGANGLTF. In DNA, the CDR3 is TGCGCCAGCAGCTTGCATCTCCCAAGGGCCTCTGGGGCCAACGGCCTGACTTTC.

The chain joins TRBV5-1 to TRBJ2-7; 9 nucleotides agree with TRBD1. V lost 4 bases, J lost 6 bases, and 17 bases stayed unmatched. Germline CDR1 reads SGHRS; CDR2 reads YFSETQ. This CDR3 contains 17 residues. CDR3 bases: TGCGCCAGCAGCCCCCTATCCGCCGGGACAGGGAACGGCGAGCAGTACTTC. Its translation is CASSPLSAGTGNGEQYF. Looking up the rest from reference TRBV5-1 and TRBJ2-7 gives the full variable domain: KAGVTQTPRYLIKTRGQQVTLSCSPISGHRSVSWYQQTPGQGLQFLFEYFSETQRNKGNFPGRFSGRQFSNSRSEMNVSTLELGDSALYLCASSPLSAGTGNGEQYFGPGTRLTVT.

CDR3 coding DNA: TGTGCCAGCAGTTTAGGAAGTGGCGGGAGGGCTTACTACGAGCAGTACTTC. This translates into CASSLGSGGRAYYEQYF. The V gene is TRBV28, the J gene TRBJ2-7; 9 nucleotides line up with TRBD2. V was clipped by 2 bases and J by 3 bases; unmatched bases: 11. Per germline, CDR1 MDHEN and CDR2 SYDVKM. This CDR3 contains 17 residues.

This chain links TRBV28 with TRBJ2-1, with TRBD2 matching over 7 bases. Unmatched junction bases numbered 9, after V lost 7 bases and J lost 0 bases. CDR3 length: 16 residues. CDR1 is MDHEN, CDR2 SYDVKM, per germline. The CDR3 protein is CASTFRGRFSYNEQFF. CDR3 nucleotide sequence: TGTGCCAGCACGTTTCGCGGGAGATTCTCCTACAATGAGCAGTTCTTC.

The chain joins TRBV11-1 to TRBJ2-4; D is perhaps TRBD1 (6 bases). The CDR3 contains 17 residues. The germline V gene encodes CDR1 SGHAT and CDR2 FQDESV (reference sequence). V shed 5 bases and J shed 0 bases, with 17 bases lying between them. The CDR3 here is CASSPKQGNLAKNIQYF. In nucleotides, the CDR3 is TGTGCCAGCAGCCCGAAACAGGGAAACTTAGCCAAAAACATTCAGTACTTC.

The J gene is TRBJ2-7, the V gene TRBV19; TRBD1 aligns across 7 bases. V shed 5 bases and J 2 bases; nucleotides not matched to a gene: 3. This CDR3 region has 13 residues. Per germline, CDR1 LNHDA and CDR2 SQIVND (reference sequence). The CDR3 DNA sequence: TGTGCCAGTAGTCCACAGGGGCCCTACGAGCAGTACTTC. Translated, it gives CASSPQGPYEQYF.

The V gene is TRBV30, the J gene TRBJ2-7, with TRBD1 matching 7 bases. CDR1 GTSNPN and CDR2 SVGIG come from the germline V gene (reference sequence). The CDR3 loop spans 15 amino acids. V lost 2 bases and J lost 5; bases outside the gene matches: 12. The CDR3 sequence is CAWSPPEGALDEQYF. The DNA of the CDR3 is TGTGCCTGGAGTCCCCCTGAGGGGGCGCTGGACGAGCAGTACTTC.

The DNA of the CDR3 is TGCGCCAGCAGCCAAGGTCAGGGGTCTATGACTTTC. It is translated as CASSQGQGSMTF. The J gene is TRBJ2-6, the V gene TRBV4-3; possibly TRBD1 for D (6 bases). V was trimmed by 1 base and J by 17 bases, leaving 12 bases between them. Germline CDR1 is LGHNA and CDR2 is YSLEER. This CDR3 has 12 amino acids.

This sequence joins TRBV19 and TRBJ1-4; D is unresolved. This CDR3 has 12 amino acids. CDR1 and CDR2 (germline): LNHDA, SQIVND (reference sequence). The V and J ends lost 8 bases and 8 bases respectively, with 12 bases between them. DNA of the CDR3: TGTGCCAGTGACGGAGGAGAAGAAAAACTGTTTTTT. It specifies CASDGGEEKLFF.

This clone occurred once. J is TRBJ2-7 and V is TRBV13, with 10 bases matching TRBD1. Germline values: CDR1 PRHDT, CDR2 FYEKMQ (reference sequence). The CDR3 totals 15 residues. V trimming: 4 bases; J trimming: 5 bases; junction bases outside the gene matches: 8. CDR3 protein: CASSSSGTGDHEQYF. Here the CDR3 DNA reads TGTGCCAGCAGCTCCTCCGGGACAGGGGACCACGAGCAGTACTTC.

The gene calls are TRBV19 and TRBJ1-5; 12 bases are shared with TRBD1. Germline assignment: CDR1 LNHDA and CDR2 SQIVND (reference sequence). The CDR3 spans 16 residues. V shed 5 bases, J shed 9 bases, and the junction held 11 bases outside the gene matches. The CDR3 loop reads CASSPPGQGARWPQHF. CDR3 in DNA: TGTGCCAGTAGTCCTCCGGGACAGGGGGCTCGTTGGCCCCAGCATTTT.

This clone was seen just once. The genes are TRBV5-4 and TRBJ2-1; 7 bases align to TRBD2. The CDR3 length is 16 residues. Trimming took 4 bases from V and 2 from J; bases not matched to a gene: 9. Per germline, CDR1 SGHNT and CDR2 YYREEE (reference sequence). The CDR3 spells CASSESSGGPYNEQFF. The DNA for the CDR3 is TGTGCCAGCAGCGAATCTAGCGGAGGCCCCTACAATGAGCAGTTCTTC. Based on the CDR3 plus reference TRBV5-4 and TRBJ2-1, the full variable domain is ETGVTQSPTHLIKTRGQQVTLRCSSQSGHNTVSWYQQALGQGPQFIFQYYREEENGRGNFPPRFSGLQFPNYSSELNVNALELDDSALYLCASSESSGGPYNEQFFGPGTRLTVL.

This clone was picked up a small number of times. This chain links TRBV7-2 with TRBJ1-2; D gene unclear. Germline lookup yields CDR1 SGHTA and CDR2 FQGNSA. Deletions cut 4 bases from V and 8 bases from J, with 20 bases between. The CDR3 sequence is 15 residues long. CDR3: CASSSSWTLAGGYTF. The CDR3 DNA is TGTGCCAGCAGCTCGTCCTGGACGCTGGCGGGAGGCTACACCTTC. Variable domain in full (rest from reference TRBV7-2 and TRBJ1-2): GAGVSQSPSNKVTEKGKDVELRCDPISGHTALYWYRQSLGQGLEFLIYFQGNSAPDKSGLPSDRFSAERTGGSVSTLTIQRTQQEDSAVYLCASSSSWTLAGGYTFGSGTRLTVV.

This clone was detected only once. The V gene is TRBV7-9, the J gene TRBJ1-4; the D gene is possibly TRBD1 (6 bases). Germline CDR1 is SEHNR and CDR2 is FQNEAQ (reference sequence). Trimming removed 5 bases at V and 7 bases at J, with 14 bases between. The CDR3 extends over 14 amino acids. The CDR3 protein is CASSLGQRSEKLFF. The CDR3 bases are TGTGCCAGCAGCCTTGGACAGCGAAGTGAAAAACTGTTTTTT. The variable domain in full, completed from reference TRBV7-9 and TRBJ1-4, reads DTGVSQNPRHKITKRGQNVTFRCDPISEHNRLYWYRQTLGQGPEFLTYFQNEAQLEKSRLLSDRFSAERPKGSFSTLEIQRTEQGDSAMYLCASSLGQRSEKLFFGSGTQLSVL.

The genes are TRBV4-2 and TRBJ1-2; 7 positions match TRBD1. This CDR3 is built from 14 residues. Germline trimming cut 2 bases from V and 8 bases from J; bases unmatched to any gene: 8. Germline V gene sequence: CDR1 LGHNA, CDR2 YNFKEQ. The CDR3 protein is CASSQNDRVRGYTF. CDR3 sequence (DNA): TGTGCCAGCAGCCAAAATGACAGGGTGCGCGGCTACACCTTC.

V gene TRBV4-1 combines with J gene TRBJ2-1; 7 bases match TRBD1. With V trimmed by 0 bases and J by 2 bases, 4 bases remained unmatched. This CDR3 has 16 amino acids. Germline assignment: CDR1 MGHRA and CDR2 YSYEKL. The CDR3 loop reads CASSQDDRETYNEQFF. For the CDR3, the DNA is TGCGCCAGCAGCCAAGACGACAGGGAGACCTACAATGAGCAGTTCTTC.

This clone appeared a few times. V is TRBV27 and J is TRBJ2-3; a weak D match, TRBD2 (6 bases). The CDR3 spans 15 residues. Looked up from germline, CDR1 is MNHEY and CDR2 is SMNVEV (reference sequence). The V and J ends lost 5 bases and 2 bases respectively, with 14 bases between them. The CDR3 DNA follows: TGTGCCAGCAGTATTAGCGGAGCCAACACAGATACGCAGTATTTT. This codes for CASSISGANTDTQYF.

The chain links TRBV6-5 to TRBJ1-6, with TRBD1 as a possible D gene (5 bases). Germline V gives CDR1 MNHEY, CDR2 SVGAGI. V was cut by 5 bases and J by 14 bases, with 22 bases left in between. The CDR3 runs to 15 residues. The CDR3, as DNA: TGTGCCAGCAGTCTACAGGTACAGGCAAGGGTCACCCTCCACTTT. This sequence encodes CASSLQVQARVTLHF.

The rearrangement joins TRBV19 to TRBJ1-2; D is unresolved. CDR3 length: 14 residues. The germline CDR1 and CDR2 sequences are LNHDA and SQIVND (reference sequence). Trimming removed 2 bases from V and 7 bases from J, with 14 bases in between. CDR3 bases: TGTGCCAGTAGTATAACCCAGGTGAATGGTGGCTACACCTTC. Translating it yields CASSITQVNGGYTF.

A word on this clone: Mismatch with germline at one junction end may stem from a read error. The gene calls are TRBV5-6 and TRBJ2-4; D perhaps matches TRBD2 (5 bases). The CDR3 is made up of 14 amino acids. Per germline, CDR1 SGHDT and CDR2 YYEEEE. The CDR3 protein is CASSFVLAKNSQYF. CDR3 nucleotide sequence: TGTGCCAGCAGCTTTGTGCTAGCCAAAAACAGTCAGTACTTC. Drawing the rest from reference TRBV5-6 and TRBJ2-4, the complete variable domain is DAGVTQSPTHLIKTRGQQVTLRCSPKSGHDTVSWYQQALGQGPQFIFQYYEEEERQRGNFPDRFSGHQFPNYSSELNVNALLLGDSALYLCASSFVLAKNSQYFGAGTRLSVL.